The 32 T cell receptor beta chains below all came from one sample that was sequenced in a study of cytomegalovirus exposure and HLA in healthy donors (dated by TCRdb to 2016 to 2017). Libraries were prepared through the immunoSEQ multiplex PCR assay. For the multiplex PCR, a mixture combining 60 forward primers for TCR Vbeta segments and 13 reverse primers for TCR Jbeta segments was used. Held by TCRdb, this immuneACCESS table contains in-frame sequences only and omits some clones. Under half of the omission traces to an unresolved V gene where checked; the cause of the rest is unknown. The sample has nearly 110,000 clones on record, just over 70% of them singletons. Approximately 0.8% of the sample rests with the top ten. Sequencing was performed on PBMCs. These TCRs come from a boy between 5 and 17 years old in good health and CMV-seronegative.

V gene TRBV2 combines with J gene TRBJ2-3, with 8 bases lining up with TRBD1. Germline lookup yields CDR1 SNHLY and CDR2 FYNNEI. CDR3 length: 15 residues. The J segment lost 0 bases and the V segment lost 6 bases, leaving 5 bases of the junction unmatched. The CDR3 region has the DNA TGTGCCAGCAGGGAACGGACAGGGAGCACAGATACGCAGTATTTT. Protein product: CASRERTGSTDTQYF.

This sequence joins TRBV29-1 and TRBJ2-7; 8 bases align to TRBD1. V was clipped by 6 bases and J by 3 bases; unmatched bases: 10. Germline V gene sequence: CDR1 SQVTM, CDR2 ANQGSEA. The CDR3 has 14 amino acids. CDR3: CSVATWDRSYEQYF. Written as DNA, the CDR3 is TGCAGCGTCGCGACGTGGGACAGGAGCTACGAGCAGTACTTC.

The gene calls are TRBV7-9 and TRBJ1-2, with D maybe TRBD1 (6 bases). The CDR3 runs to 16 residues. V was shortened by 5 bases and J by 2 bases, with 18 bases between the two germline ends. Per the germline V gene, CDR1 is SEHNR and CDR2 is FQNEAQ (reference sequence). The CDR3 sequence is CASSLPRQEANYGYTF. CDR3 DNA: TGTGCCAGCAGCCTCCCCCGACAGGAGGCGAACTATGGCTACACCTTC.

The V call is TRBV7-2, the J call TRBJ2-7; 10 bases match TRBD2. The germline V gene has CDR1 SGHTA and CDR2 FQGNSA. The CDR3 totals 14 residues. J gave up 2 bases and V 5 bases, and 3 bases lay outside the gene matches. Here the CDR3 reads CASSRTSGTYEQYF. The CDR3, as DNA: TGTGCCAGCAGCCGGACTAGCGGAACCTACGAGCAGTACTTC. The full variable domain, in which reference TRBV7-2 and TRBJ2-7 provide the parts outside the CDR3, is GAGVSQSPSNKVTEKGKDVELRCDPISGHTALYWYRQSLGQGLEFLIYFQGNSAPDKSGLPSDRFSAERTGGSVSTLTIQRTQQEDSAVYLCASSRTSGTYEQYFGPGTRLTVT.

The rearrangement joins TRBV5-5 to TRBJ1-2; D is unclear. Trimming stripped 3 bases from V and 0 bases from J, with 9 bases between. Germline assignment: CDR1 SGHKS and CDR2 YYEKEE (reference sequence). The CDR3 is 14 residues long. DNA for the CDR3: TGTGCCAGCAGCTCCCAGGCACCTAACTATGGCTACACCTTC. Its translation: CASSSQAPNYGYTF. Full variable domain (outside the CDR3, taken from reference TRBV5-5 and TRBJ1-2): DAGVTQSPTHLIKTRGQQVTLRCSPISGHKSVSWYQQVLGQGPQFIFQYYEKEERGRGNFPDRFSARQFPNYSSELNVNALLLGDSALYLCASSSQAPNYGYTFGSGTRLTVV.

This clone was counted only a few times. The CDR3 spells CAWSDRVVQPQHF. The CDR3 coding sequence is TGTGCCTGGAGCGACAGGGTGGTTCAGCCCCAGCATTTT. The chain employs TRBV30 and TRBJ1-5, with TRBD1 matching 7 bases. CDR1 is GTSNPN, CDR2 SVGIG, per germline (reference sequence). The CDR3 covers 13 residues. V gave up 3 bases and J gave up 6 bases; unmatched junction bases: 5. Full variable domain (rest looked up from reference TRBV30 and TRBJ1-5): SQTIHQWPATLVQPVGSPLSLECTVEGTSNPNLYWYRQAAGRGLQLLFYSVGIGQISSEVPQNLSASRPQDRQFILSSKKLLLSDSGFYLCAWSDRVVQPQHFGDGTRLSIL.

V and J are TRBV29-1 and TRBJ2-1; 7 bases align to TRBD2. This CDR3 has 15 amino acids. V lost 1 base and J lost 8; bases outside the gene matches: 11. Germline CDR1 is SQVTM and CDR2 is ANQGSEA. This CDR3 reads CSVEGGAGDVDEQFF. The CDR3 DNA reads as TGCAGCGTTGAAGGCGGGGCGGGAGACGTCGATGAGCAGTTCTTC.

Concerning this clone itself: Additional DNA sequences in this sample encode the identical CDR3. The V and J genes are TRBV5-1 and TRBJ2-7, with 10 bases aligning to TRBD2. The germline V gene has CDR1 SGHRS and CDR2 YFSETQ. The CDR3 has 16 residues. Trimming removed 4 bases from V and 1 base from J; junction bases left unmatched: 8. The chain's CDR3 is CASSQETSGRSYEQYF. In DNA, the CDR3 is TGCGCCAGCAGCCAAGAGACTAGCGGGCGATCCTACGAGCAGTACTTC.

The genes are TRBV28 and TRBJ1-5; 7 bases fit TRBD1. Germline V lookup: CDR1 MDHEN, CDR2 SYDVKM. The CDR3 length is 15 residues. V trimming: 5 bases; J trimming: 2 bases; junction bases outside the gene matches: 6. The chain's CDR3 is CASSPSRGGNQPQHF. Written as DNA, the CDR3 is TGTGCCAGCAGTCCCTCCAGGGGGGGCAATCAGCCCCAGCATTTT.

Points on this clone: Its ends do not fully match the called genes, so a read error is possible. The CDR3 DNA is TGTGCTAGCAGTCCTTACCGAACTAGCGGGAATACAGATACGCAGTATTTT. Residues: CASSPYRTSGNTDTQYF. The V call is TRBV7-7, the J call TRBJ2-3; 10 bases are a match to TRBD2. The CDR3 is 17 residues long. The germline V gene encodes CDR1 SSHAT and CDR2 FNYEAQ (reference sequence).

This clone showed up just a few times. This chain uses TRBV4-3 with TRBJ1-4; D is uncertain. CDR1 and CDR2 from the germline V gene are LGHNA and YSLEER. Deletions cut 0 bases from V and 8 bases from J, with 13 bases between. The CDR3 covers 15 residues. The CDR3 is CASSQDRHGLEKLFF. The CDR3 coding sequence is TGCGCCAGCAGCCAAGATAGACACGGTCTAGAAAAACTGTTTTTT.

The CDR3 sequence: CASSRGGRVYTF. CDR3 DNA sequence: TGTGCCAGCAGCAGGGGGGGGCGAGTCTACACCTTC. The V and J genes are TRBV21-1 and TRBJ1-2. TRBV21-1 has pseudogene status. CDR3 length equals 12 residues.

As DNA, the CDR3 is TGTGCCAGCAGTGCCAGGGGATTCTACGAGCAGTACTTC. It specifies CASSARGFYEQYF. The chain uses TRBV6-1 and TRBJ2-7; tentative D call: TRBD1 (6 bases). The V end was cut by 4 bases, the J end by 3 bases, with 10 bases between. There are 13 residues in the CDR3. Germline values: CDR1 MNHNS, CDR2 SASEGT.

CDR3 loop: CASSINRLMNTEAFF. The CDR3 DNA is TGTGCCAGCAGTATAAACAGGTTAATGAACACTGAAGCTTTCTTT. J is TRBJ1-1 and V is TRBV6-5; a weak D match, TRBD1 (5 bases). Trimming took off 5 bases at V and 0 bases at J, with 13 bases between the two ends. Germline CDR1 and CDR2: MNHEY and SVGAGI. The CDR3 has 15 residues.

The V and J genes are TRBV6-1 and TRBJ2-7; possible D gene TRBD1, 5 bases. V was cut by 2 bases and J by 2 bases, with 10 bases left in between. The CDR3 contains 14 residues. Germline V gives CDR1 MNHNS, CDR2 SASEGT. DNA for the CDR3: TGTGCCAGCAGTGAACCAGGGTTACCCTACGAGCAGTACTTC. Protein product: CASSEPGLPYEQYF.

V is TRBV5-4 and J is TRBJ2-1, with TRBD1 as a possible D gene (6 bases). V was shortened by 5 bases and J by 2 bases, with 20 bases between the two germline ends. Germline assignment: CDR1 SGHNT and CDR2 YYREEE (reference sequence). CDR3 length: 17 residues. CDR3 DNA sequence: TGTGCCAGCAGTTTTTACAGGGCGAGTTCCCCCTACAATGAGCAGTTCTTC. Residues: CASSFYRASSPYNEQFF.

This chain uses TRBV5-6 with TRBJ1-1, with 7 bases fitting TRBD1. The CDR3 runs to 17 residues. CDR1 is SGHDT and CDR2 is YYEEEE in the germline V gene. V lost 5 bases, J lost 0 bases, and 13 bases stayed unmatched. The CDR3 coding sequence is TGTGCCAGCAGACGGAGACAGGGTTTTGGAATGAACACTGAAGCTTTCTTT. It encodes CASRRRQGFGMNTEAFF.

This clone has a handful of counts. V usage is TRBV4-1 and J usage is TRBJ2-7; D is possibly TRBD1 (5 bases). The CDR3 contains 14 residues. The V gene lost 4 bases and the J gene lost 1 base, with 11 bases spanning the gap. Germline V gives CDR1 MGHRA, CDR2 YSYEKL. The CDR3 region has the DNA TGCGCCAGCAGCCCGCTGACAGTTTCCTACGAGCAGTACTTC. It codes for CASSPLTVSYEQYF.

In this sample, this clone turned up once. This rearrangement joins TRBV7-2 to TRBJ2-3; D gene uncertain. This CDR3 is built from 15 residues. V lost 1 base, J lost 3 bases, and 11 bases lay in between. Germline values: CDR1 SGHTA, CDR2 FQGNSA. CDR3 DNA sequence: TGTGCCAGCAGCTTAGTCGTCCTAGGAACAGATACGCAGTATTTT. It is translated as CASSLVVLGTDTQYF.

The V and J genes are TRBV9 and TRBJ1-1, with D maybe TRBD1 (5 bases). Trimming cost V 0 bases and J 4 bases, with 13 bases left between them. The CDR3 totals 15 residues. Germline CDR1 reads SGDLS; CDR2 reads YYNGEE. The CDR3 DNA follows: TGTGCCAGCAGCGTAGCTAGGGGCCAAAGCACTGAAGCTTTCTTT. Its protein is CASSVARGQSTEAFF.

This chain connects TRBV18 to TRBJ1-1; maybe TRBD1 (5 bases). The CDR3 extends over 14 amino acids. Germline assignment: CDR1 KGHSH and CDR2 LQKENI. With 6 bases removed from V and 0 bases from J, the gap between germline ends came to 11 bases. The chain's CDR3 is CASSPGLMNTEAFF. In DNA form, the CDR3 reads TGTGCCAGCTCGCCGGGACTCATGAACACTGAAGCTTTCTTT.

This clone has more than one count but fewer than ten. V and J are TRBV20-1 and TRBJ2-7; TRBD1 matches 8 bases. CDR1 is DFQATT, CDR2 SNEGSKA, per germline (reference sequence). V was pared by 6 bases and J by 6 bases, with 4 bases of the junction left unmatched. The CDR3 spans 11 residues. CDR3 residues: CSASGTGEQYF. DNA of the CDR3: TGCAGTGCAAGTGGGACAGGCGAGCAGTACTTC.

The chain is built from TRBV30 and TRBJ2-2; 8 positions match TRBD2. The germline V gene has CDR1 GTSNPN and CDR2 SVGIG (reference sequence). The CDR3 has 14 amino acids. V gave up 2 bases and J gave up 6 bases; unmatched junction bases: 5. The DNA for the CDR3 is TGTGCCTGGAGTCTCGGGGGGGCCGCCGGGGAGCTGTTTTTT. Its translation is CAWSLGGAAGELFF.

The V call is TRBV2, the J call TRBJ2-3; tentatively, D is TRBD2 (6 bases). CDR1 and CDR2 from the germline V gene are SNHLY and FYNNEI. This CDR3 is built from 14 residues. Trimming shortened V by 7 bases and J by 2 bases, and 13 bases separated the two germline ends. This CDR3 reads CASTKGGDTDTQYF. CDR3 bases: TGTGCCAGCACGAAGGGCGGGGACACAGATACGCAGTATTTT.

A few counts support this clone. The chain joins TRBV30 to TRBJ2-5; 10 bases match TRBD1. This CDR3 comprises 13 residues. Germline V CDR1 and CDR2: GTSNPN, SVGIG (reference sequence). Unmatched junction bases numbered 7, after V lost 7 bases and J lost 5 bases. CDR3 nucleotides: TGTGCCTCAACCGGGACAGGGGATGAGACCCAGTACTTC. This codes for CASTGTGDETQYF.

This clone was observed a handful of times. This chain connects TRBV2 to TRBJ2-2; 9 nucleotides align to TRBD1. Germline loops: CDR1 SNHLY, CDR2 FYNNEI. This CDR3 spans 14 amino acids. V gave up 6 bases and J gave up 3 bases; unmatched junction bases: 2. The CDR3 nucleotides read TGTGCCAGCAGAGGGACAGGGTACACCGGGGAGCTGTTTTTT. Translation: CASRGTGYTGELFF. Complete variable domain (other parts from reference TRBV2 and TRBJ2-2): EPEVTQTPSHQVTQMGQEVILRCVPISNHLYFYWYRQILGQKVEFLVSFYNNEISEKSEIFDDQFSVERPDGSNFTLKIRSTKLEDSAMYFCASRGTGYTGELFFGEGSRLTVL.

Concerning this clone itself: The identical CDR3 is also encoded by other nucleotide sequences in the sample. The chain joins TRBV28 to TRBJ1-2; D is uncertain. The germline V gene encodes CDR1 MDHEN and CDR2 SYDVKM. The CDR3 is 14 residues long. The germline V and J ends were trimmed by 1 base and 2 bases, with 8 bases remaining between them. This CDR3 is CASSLLSGNYGYTF. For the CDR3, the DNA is TGTGCCAGCAGTTTATTATCGGGGAACTATGGCTACACCTTC.

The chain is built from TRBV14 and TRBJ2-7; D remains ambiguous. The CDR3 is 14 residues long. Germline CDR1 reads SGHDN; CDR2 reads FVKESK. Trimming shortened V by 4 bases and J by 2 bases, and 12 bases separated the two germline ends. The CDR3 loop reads CASSPRRLTYEQYF. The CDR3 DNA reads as TGTGCCAGCAGCCCTCGGCGGCTAACCTACGAGCAGTACTTC.

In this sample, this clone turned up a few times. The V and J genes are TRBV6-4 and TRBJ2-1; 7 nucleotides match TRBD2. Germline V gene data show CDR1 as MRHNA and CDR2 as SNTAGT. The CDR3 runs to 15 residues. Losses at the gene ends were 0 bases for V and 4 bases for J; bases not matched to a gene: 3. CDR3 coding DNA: TGTGCCAGCAGTGACTCTGCGGGAGATTACAATGAGCAGTTCTTC. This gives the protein CASSDSAGDYNEQFF.

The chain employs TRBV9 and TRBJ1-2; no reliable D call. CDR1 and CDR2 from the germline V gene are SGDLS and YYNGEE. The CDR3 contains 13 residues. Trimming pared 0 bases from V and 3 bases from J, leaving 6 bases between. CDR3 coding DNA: TGTGCCAGCAGCGTAGGGGGAGACTATGGCTACACCTTC. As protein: CASSVGGDYGYTF. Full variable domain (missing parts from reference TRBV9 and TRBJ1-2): DSGVTQTPKHLITATGQRVTLRCSPRSGDLSVYWYQQSLDQGLQFLIQYYNGEERAKGNILERFSAQQFPDLHSELNLSSLELGDSALYFCASSVGGDYGYTFGSGTRLTVV.

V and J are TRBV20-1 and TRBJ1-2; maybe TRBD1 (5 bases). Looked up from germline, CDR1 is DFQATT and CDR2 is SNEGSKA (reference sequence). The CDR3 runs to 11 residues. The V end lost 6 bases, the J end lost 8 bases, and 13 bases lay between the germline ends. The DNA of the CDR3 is TGCAGTGCCCGCAGGGTTTGGGGCTACACCTTC. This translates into CSARRVWGYTF.

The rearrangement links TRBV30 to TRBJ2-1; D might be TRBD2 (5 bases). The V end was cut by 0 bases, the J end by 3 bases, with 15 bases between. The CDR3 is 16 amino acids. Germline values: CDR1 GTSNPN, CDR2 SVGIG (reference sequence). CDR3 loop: CAWSVLRVSIYNEQFF. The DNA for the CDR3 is TGTGCCTGGAGTGTACTGAGGGTTTCCATCTACAATGAGCAGTTCTTC.